This T cell receptor (beta chain) originates from a study of blood T cell repertoires in COVID-19. Generated by immunoSEQ multiplex PCR, the TCRdb table keeps only in-frame clones and is missing some. Among 150,000 or so clones listed, approximately 90% were seen once. The CDR3 is 11 residues long. The V gene lost 5 bases and the J gene lost 9 bases, with 13 bases spanning the gap. From germline, CDR1 is DFQATT and CDR2 SNEGSKA (reference sequence). This chain links TRBV20-1 with TRBJ1-1; D unclear. This TCR derives from a man between 18 and 35 years old with acute or convalescent COVID-19. The sequenced material came from peripheral blood. The CDR3, as DNA: TGCAGTGCTCGTACGGGTACTCAAGCTTTCTTT. This sequence encodes CSARTGTQAFF.